Listed below are T cell receptor beta chains from one sample, sequenced in a study of cytomegalovirus exposure and HLA in healthy donors. The repertoire was sequenced with immunoSEQ multiplex PCR; TCRdb's copy has only in-frame clones and lacks some. The sample's table shows about 160,000 clones. The sample was PBMCs. These receptors were obtained from a woman aged 55-70 years in good health and CMV-seronegative. Each CDR3 is given with its conserved first and last residue. Fields, in order: D gene, V gene, J gene, CDR3 protein, CDR3 DNA. A D gene is named only where the DNA matches it firmly.

.	TRBV5-5	TRBJ2-2	CASSLALSGTGELFF	TGTGCCAGCAGCTTGGCACTTTCAGGGACCGGGGAGCTGTTTTTT
TRBD1	TRBV5-1	TRBJ1-3	CASSSTTGASGNTIYF	TGCGCCAGCAGCTCGACAACAGGGGCATCTGGAAACACCATATATTTT
.	TRBV6-5	TRBJ2-4	CASSYRGSQNIQYF	TGTGCCAGCAGTTATCGGGGGTCCCAAAACATTCAGTACTTC
TRBD2	TRBV5-4	TRBJ2-3	CASSQQRGVPADTQYF	TGTGCCAGCAGCCAACAGCGGGGGGTCCCGGCAGATACGCAGTATTTT
TRBD1	TRBV11-2	TRBJ1-4	CASRSDRAIEKLFF	TGTGCCAGCAGATCGGACAGGGCAATTGAAAAACTGTTTTTT
.	TRBV4-2	TRBJ1-1	CASSRTAQNTEAFF	TGTGCCAGCAGCCGGACAGCTCAGAACACTGAAGCTTTCTTT
.	TRBV6-6	TRBJ1-1	CASTRESEAFF	TGTGCCAGCACCCGCGAGTCTGAAGCTTTCTTT
TRBD1	TRBV10-3	TRBJ2-7	CAISMGTAMYYEQYF	TGTGCCATCAGCATGGGGACAGCGATGTACTACGAGCAGTACTTC
.	TRBV10-3	TRBJ2-2	CAISDQRALNTGELFF	TGTGCCATCAGTGACCAGCGGGCCTTAAACACCGGGGAGCTGTTTTTT
.	TRBV5-1	TRBJ2-2	CASSPKTSTGELFF	TGCGCCAGCAGCCCTAAGACATCTACCGGGGAGCTGTTTTTT
.	TRBV11-3	TRBJ2-3	CASSVTGGADTQYF	TGTGCCAGCAGCGTTACAGGGGGGGCAGATACGCAGTATTTT
.	TRBV6-4	TRBJ1-6	CASSDGGPSPLHF	TGTGCCAGCAGTGACGGGGGCCCCTCACCCCTCCACTTT
.	TRBV4-2	TRBJ2-5	CASSQDLSETQYF	TGTGCCAGCAGCCAAGATTTATCAGAGACCCAGTACTTC
TRBD1	TRBV6-5	TRBJ1-5	CASSSKLTGGYQPQHF	TGTGCCAGCAGTTCTAAATTAACAGGGGGCTATCAGCCCCAGCATTTT
.	TRBV4-2	TRBJ1-1	CASSQDPPSAFF	TGTGCCAGCAGCCAAGATCCCCCCTCAGCTTTCTTT
TRBD2	TRBV4-3	TRBJ2-3	CASSQNPPGLISDTQYF	TGCGCCAGCAGCCAAAACCCACCGGGACTAATCTCGGATACGCAGTATTTT
.	TRBV14	TRBJ1-4	CASSQDRGAFEKLFF	TGTGCCAGCAGCCAAGATCGGGGGGCGTTTGAAAAACTGTTTTTT
.	TRBV10-3	TRBJ2-5	CAIKLAGSETQYF	TGTGCCATCAAACTGGCGGGTAGCGAGACCCAGTACTTC
.	TRBV9	TRBJ1-2	CASSIRQAPNYGYTF	TGTGCCAGCAGCATCAGACAGGCCCCTAACTATGGCTACACCTTC
.	TRBV11-3	TRBJ1-1	CASSLGAADTEAFF	TGTGCCAGCAGCTTAGGGGCAGCGGACACTGAAGCTTTCTTT
TRBD2	TRBV5-1	TRBJ2-7	CASTQAGYHEQYF	TGCGCCAGCACCCAAGCGGGGTATCACGAGCAGTACTTC
TRBD1	TRBV5-1	TRBJ2-5	CASSHGTGQETQYF	TGCGCCAGCAGCCACGGGACAGGGCAAGAGACCCAGTACTTC
TRBD1	TRBV7-2	TRBJ1-2	CASSLGQGSGGYTF	TGTGCCAGCAGCTTAGGACAGGGATCGGGGGGCTACACCTTC
.	TRBV5-6	TRBJ2-5	CASSLGGTQETQYF	TGTGCCAGCAGCTTGGGGGGCACCCAAGAGACCCAGTACTTC
.	TRBV20-1	TRBJ1-2	CSAPRRGYTF	TGCAGTGCCCCCAGGAGGGGCTACACCTTC
TRBD2	TRBV5-1	TRBJ2-3	CASSKPQPSGVTDTQYF	TGCGCCAGCAGCAAGCCCCAGCCTAGCGGGGTCACAGATACGCAGTATTTT
.	TRBV11-1	TRBJ2-2	CASSLGGTGNTGELFF	TGTGCCAGCAGCTTAGGTGGTACAGGGAACACCGGGGAGCTGTTTTTT
.	TRBV7-5	TRBJ2-3	CVRNDRVADTQYF	TGTGTCAGAAACGACAGGGTCGCAGATACGCAGTATTTT
.	TRBV20-1	TRBJ1-1	CSARRTDEAFF	TGCAGTGCTCGACGAACAGACGAAGCTTTCTTT
.	TRBV5-1	TRBJ2-7	CASSARTGVNEQYF	TGCGCCAGCAGCGCCCGTACAGGTGTCAACGAGCAGTACTTC
.	TRBV7-3	TRBJ2-2	CASSLEAVTGELFF	TGTGCCAGCAGCCTGGAGGCGGTAACCGGGGAGCTGTTTTTT
.	TRBV7-8	TRBJ2-7	CASSLFLAGRGEQYF	TGTGCCAGCAGCTTATTCCTAGCCGGACGGGGTGAGCAGTACTTC
TRBD1	TRBV5-1	TRBJ1-3	CASSLQTGFTGNTIYF	TGCGCCAGCAGCTTGCAGACAGGGTTTACTGGAAACACCATATATTTT
.	TRBV27	TRBJ2-5	CASSFADQETQYF	TGTGCCAGCAGTTTCGCGGACCAAGAGACCCAGTACTTC
.	TRBV2	TRBJ2-3	CASSLAARTDTQYF	TGTGCCAGCAGTTTAGCGGCCCGTACAGATACGCAGTATTTT
.	TRBV28	TRBJ1-2	CASSLRGGRRSYGYTF	TGTGCCAGCAGTTTAAGGGGGGGACGACGGAGCTATGGCTACACCTTC
.	TRBV18	TRBJ1-4	CASSPATRGEKLFF	TGTGCCAGCTCACCAGCGACTAGGGGTGAAAAACTGTTTTTT
TRBD1	TRBV2	TRBJ2-1	CASREPGQGARNEQFF	TGTGCCAGCAGGGAACCGGGACAGGGGGCGCGGAATGAGCAGTTCTTC
TRBD1	TRBV4-1	TRBJ2-7	CASSPRTGYEQYF	TGCGCCAGCAGCCCGCGGACAGGCTACGAGCAGTACTTC
.	TRBV5-1	TRBJ1-4	CASSEGVDEKLFF	TGCGCCAGCAGCGAGGGTGTCGATGAAAAACTGTTTTTT
TRBD2	TRBV5-1	TRBJ2-7	CASSLSGVAYEQYF	TGCGCCAGCAGCTTGAGCGGGGTAGCCTACGAGCAGTACTTC
.	TRBV5-6	TRBJ1-5	CASSLSNRLNQPQHF	TGTGCCAGCAGCTTGTCTAACAGACTAAATCAGCCCCAGCATTTT
.	TRBV4-1	TRBJ1-2	CASSQALRGLNYGYTF	TGCGCCAGCAGCCAAGCGCTTCGAGGGCTTAACTATGGCTACACCTTC
TRBD1	TRBV5-1	TRBJ2-1	CASSTGGNEQFF	TGCGCCAGCTCGACAGGGGGCAATGAGCAGTTCTTC
TRBD1	TRBV19	TRBJ2-7	CASSPSGTDSYEQYF	TGTGCCAGTAGTCCCTCCGGGACAGACTCCTACGAGCAGTACTTC
TRBD1	TRBV2	TRBJ1-2	CASRGQGAAGYTF	TGTGCCAGCCGGGGACAGGGGGCGGCCGGCTACACCTTC
.	TRBV7-9	TRBJ2-7	CASSLLRTGEQYF	TGTGCCAGCAGCTTATTGCGAACGGGAGAGCAGTACTTC
TRBD2	TRBV11-3	TRBJ2-1	CASSRAGGPNNEQFF	TGTGCCAGCAGCAGAGCGGGGGGACCCAACAATGAGCAGTTCTTC
.	TRBV7-8	TRBJ2-5	CASTYRPLNQETQYF	TGTGCCAGCACCTACCGTCCATTAAACCAAGAGACCCAGTACTTC
TRBD2	TRBV7-9	TRBJ2-7	CASSLAPSLGGRPYEQYF	TGTGCCAGCAGCTTAGCCCCTTCCTTGGGCGGGAGGCCCTACGAGCAGTACTTC
.	TRBV7-3	TRBJ1-2	CASSKRQAQGEGYTF	TGTGCCAGCAGCAAAAGACAGGCCCAAGGTGAAGGCTACACCTTC
.	TRBV6-5	TRBJ2-3	CASSYSKTVTDTQYF	TGTGCCAGCAGTTACTCGAAGACAGTCACAGATACGCAGTATTTT
.	TRBV6-1	TRBJ1-6	CASSDLRGNSPLHF	TGTGCCAGCAGTGACTTACGGGGTAATTCACCCCTCCACTTT
TRBD2	TRBV2	TRBJ2-3	CASRRTRTDTQYF	TGTGCCAGCAGGAGGACTAGGACAGATACGCAGTATTTT
.	TRBV18	TRBJ2-1	CASSPRASDNEQFF	TGTGCCAGCTCACCGAGGGCTAGCGACAATGAGCAGTTCTTC
.	TRBV9	TRBJ1-1	CASSVGQVTTEAFF	TGTGCCAGCAGCGTAGGACAAGTAACGACTGAAGCTTTCTTT
.	TRBV7-2	TRBJ1-1	CASSLVSWNTEAFF	TGTGCCAGCAGCTTAGTGAGCTGGAACACTGAAGCTTTCTTT
TRBD1	TRBV4-2	TRBJ2-7	CASSQAGGAYEQYF	TGTGCCAGCAGCCAAGCAGGGGGAGCCTACGAGCAGTACTTC